This T cell receptor (beta chain) was found in a study of cytomegalovirus exposure and HLA in healthy donors. This donor has no recorded CMV serostatus. A multiplex PCR was run with 60 Vbeta primers and 13 Jbeta primers. TCRdb's copy holds only in-frame clones and misses some; the assay was immunoSEQ multiplex PCR. Of roughly 150,000 clones in the sample, around three quarters were seen once. Turning to this clone: What it recognizes is unknown.

Study-wide points: Immune exposure information comprised only CMV serostatus. A further, later analysis showed that HLA-associated TCR beta chains (compared with equally common others) were more clonally expanded.

Trimming cost V 5 bases and J 8 bases; bases outside gene matches: 4. The CDR3 runs 12 residues. Germline V gene data show CDR1 as LNHDA and CDR2 as SQIVND (reference sequence). The sequencing input was PBMCs. The rearrangement links TRBV19 to TRBJ1-2, with 8 bases lining up with TRBD1. The source of this sequence is a man aged 30-40 years in good health. The chain's CDR3 is CASSPRQGGYTF. CDR3 nucleotides: TGTGCCAGTAGTCCAAGACAGGGGGGCTACACCTTC.